This T cell receptor (beta chain) is from a study of cytomegalovirus exposure and HLA in healthy donors. Study observations and caveats: That first-cohort TCR clusters tended to co-occur in the approximately 110 validation repertoires was found in a later analysis. Most TCR sequences proved rare, with some public TCRs found in many donors. The investigators catalogued 164 TCR beta chains as cytomegalovirus-associated.

The donors were members of the validation cohort comprising about 120 subjects, separate from the approximately 630-subject first cohort. Sequencing used immunoSEQ multiplex PCR; TCRdb keeps in-frame clones, though not all of them. The table shows 150,000 to 200,000 clones, with less than 90% occurring only once. CDR3 size: 16 residues. Trimming pared 1 base from V and 2 bases from J, leaving 13 bases between. Germline V gene data show CDR1 as SGHVS and CDR2 as FNYEAQ. Note on this clone: The antigen remains unidentified.

The receptor comes from a young man in good health and CMV-seropositive. The rearrangement joins TRBV7-6 to TRBJ2-3; D is perhaps TRBD1 (6 bases). Sequences were obtained from PBMCs. Here the CDR3 reads CASSLVPGTLTDTQYF. The DNA for the CDR3 is TGTGCCAGCAGCTTAGTCCCGGGGACACTCACAGATACGCAGTATTTT.